The next 13 T cell receptor beta chains were all read from a single sample in a study of shared clonotypes between healthy human individuals. Using immunoSEQ multiplex PCR, the repertoire was profiled, and TCRdb retains in-frame clones only, with some absent. This table holds about 360,000 clones, over 70% found once. Sequencing was carried out using memory CD4+ T cells sorted from blood. The subset: CD45RA-negative fraction. The origin of the receptors is a man in his thirties or forties in good health.

This clone was seen a few times. CDR3 bases: TGTGCCAGCAGCCGGGACGGGGGCTCCTACGAGCAGTACTTC. Protein sequence: CASSRDGGSYEQYF. J is TRBJ2-7 and V is TRBV2; tentative D call: TRBD2 (6 bases). Between the trimmed V and J ends, which lost 6 bases and 0 bases, there was a span of 12 bases. CDR3 length: 14 amino acids. Germline V CDR1 and CDR2: SNHLY, FYNNEI.

This chain connects TRBV5-1 to TRBJ2-5, with D unclear. The CDR3 runs 14 residues. V lost 2 bases and J 5 bases, leaving 13 bases between the germline ends. CDR1 is SGHRS and CDR2 is YFSETQ in the germline V gene. The CDR3 bases are TGCGCCAGCAGCTTCGGCGGTCCAGAGGAGACCCAGTACTTC. Its protein is CASSFGGPEETQYF.

The V gene is TRBV29-1, the J gene TRBJ2-3; 8 bases agree with TRBD1. Looked up from germline, CDR1 is SQVTM and CDR2 is ANQGSEA. V shed 1 base and J 1 base; nucleotides not matched to a gene: 10. This CDR3 is 17 amino acids long. The CDR3 reads CSVEGGGRGLGTDTQYF. The CDR3 bases are TGCAGCGTTGAAGGGGGCGGCAGGGGGCTTGGCACAGATACGCAGTATTTT.

The genes are TRBV5-1 and TRBJ2-2, with D perhaps TRBD2 (6 bases). CDR1 and CDR2 (germline): SGHRS, YFSETQ. This CDR3 is 15 amino acids long. Trimming shortened V by 4 bases and J by 6 bases, and 16 bases separated the two germline ends. The CDR3 DNA reads as TGCGCCAGCAGCGCGGAGGTGGGGGGAGCCGGGGAGCTGTTTTTT. Encoded protein: CASSAEVGGAGELFF.

V is TRBV12-2 and J is TRBJ1-5; the table's D gene call, TRBD1, was not cross checked with the DNA. TRBV12-2 is flagged as a pseudogene. The length of the CDR3 is 16 residues. The CDR3 DNA is TGTGCAAGTCGCTCAAGGCAGGGATCTGACAATCAGCCCCAGCATTTT. Translation gives CASRSRQGSDNQPQHF.

The chain combines TRBV19 with TRBJ1-1; TRBD1 matches 9 bases. Germline V gene sequence: CDR1 LNHDA, CDR2 SQIVND (reference sequence). This CDR3 comprises 17 residues. J lost 2 bases, V lost 5 bases, and 12 bases had no gene match. This CDR3 reads CASSGTGTGTINTEAFF. CDR3 DNA: TGTGCCAGTAGTGGGACCGGGACAGGGACGATAAACACTGAAGCTTTCTTT.

The chain has TRBV6-6 and TRBJ2-5; D possibly matches TRBD1 or TRBD2 (5 bases each). With 0 bases removed from V and 5 bases from J, the gap between germline ends came to 10 bases. Germline V lookup: CDR1 MNHNY, CDR2 SVGAGI (reference sequence). The CDR3 runs to 14 residues. The CDR3 sequence is CASSYSSRDETQYF. CDR3 coding DNA: TGTGCCAGCAGTTACTCGAGTAGGGACGAGACCCAGTACTTC.

The chain's CDR3 is CASSPGGLAGKNEQFF. CDR3 nucleotide sequence: TGTGCCAGCAGCCCGGGGGGACTAGCGGGAAAGAATGAGCAGTTCTTC. This chain links TRBV28 with TRBJ2-1; 13 nucleotides agree with TRBD2. Looked up from germline, CDR1 is MDHEN and CDR2 is SYDVKM. Trimming at V came to 6 bases and at J to 7 bases, leaving 9 bases not matched to a gene. The CDR3 is 16 amino acids.

This sequence joins TRBV9 and TRBJ1-3; D is undetermined. This CDR3 has 12 residues. The V gene's germline CDR1 is SGDLS and CDR2 YYNGEE. V was shortened by 4 bases and J by 4 bases, with 6 bases between the two germline ends. The CDR3 here is CASSSNGNTIYF. CDR3 DNA sequence: TGTGCCAGCAGCTCTAACGGAAACACCATATATTTT.

The chain carries TRBV5-4 and TRBJ2-7; D not certain. With 6 bases removed from V and 6 bases from J, the gap between germline ends came to 16 bases. The germline V gene has CDR1 SGHNT and CDR2 YYREEE (reference sequence). The CDR3 runs to 13 residues. CDR3 DNA sequence: TGTGCCAGCACCAACGACCCGTCCCTCGAGCAGTACTTC. Its translation is CASTNDPSLEQYF.

The chain carries TRBV28 and TRBJ2-7, with 7 positions matching TRBD2. The CDR3 is made up of 17 amino acids. The V gene end was trimmed by 6 bases and the J gene end by 1 base; junction bases not matched to a gene: 15. Germline V gene sequence: CDR1 MDHEN, CDR2 SYDVKM. Here the CDR3 reads CASREAGLSTLSYEQYF. CDR3 nucleotide sequence: TGTGCCAGCAGGGAAGCGGGACTTTCCACCTTATCCTACGAGCAGTACTTC.

This clone was found a few times. The rearrangement uses TRBV11-3 and TRBJ2-1; unclear D gene. The CDR3 has 12 residues. V was clipped by 0 bases and J by 8 bases, with 5 bases between them. Germline V CDR1 and CDR2: SGHNT, YENEEA. This chain's CDR3 is CASSLDTDEQFF. In DNA form, the CDR3 reads TGTGCCAGCAGCTTAGACACCGATGAGCAGTTCTTC.

The gene calls are TRBV7-9 and TRBJ1-2; the D gene is possibly TRBD1 (5 bases). CDR1 and CDR2 (germline): SEHNR, FQNEAQ (reference sequence). The CDR3 runs to 13 residues. V gave up 4 bases and J gave up 4 bases, with 10 bases separating them. The CDR3 is CASSSGPSYGYTF. CDR3 sequence (DNA): TGTGCCAGCAGCTCGGGACCATCCTATGGCTACACCTTC. The variable domain in full, completed from reference TRBV7-9 and TRBJ1-2, reads DTGVSQNPRHKITKRGQNVTFRCDPISEHNRLYWYRQTLGQGPEFLTYFQNEAQLEKSRLLSDRFSAERPKGSFSTLEIQRTEQGDSAMYLCASSSGPSYGYTFGSGTRLTVV.